These 17 T cell receptor beta chains came from one sample sequenced in a study of ipilimumab plus nivolumab after autologous stem cell transplantation. Produced via immunoSEQ multiplex PCR; TCRdb's table is partial and in-frame only. In the table there are 10,000 or so clones, 69% of which are singletons. The sample here was PBMCs, taken in a trial of ipilimumab plus nivolumab as post-transplant consolidation. Receptors were obtained from a male donor with diffuse large B-cell lymphoma.

This chain links TRBV10-3 with TRBJ1-1; tentative D call: TRBD1 (5 bases). CDR1 is ENHRY and CDR2 is SYGVKD in the germline V gene. The V end lost 5 bases, the J end lost 3 bases, and 10 bases lay between the germline ends. The CDR3 has 13 residues. CDR3 sequence: CAISPGGDTEAFF. DNA of the CDR3: TGTGCCATCAGTCCTGGGGGGGACACTGAAGCTTTCTTT.

This clone has just a few counts. The chain employs TRBV13 and TRBJ2-1; D remains unclear. Germline-derived CDR1 and CDR2 are PRHDT and FYEKMQ (reference sequence). Trimming took 2 bases from V and 7 from J, leaving 12 bases between them. The CDR3 has 14 amino acids. The CDR3 DNA reads TGTGCCAGCAGCTTACTAGGAGAAGGGAATGAGCAGTTCTTC. It yields the protein CASSLLGEGNEQFF.

The genes are TRBV2 and TRBJ2-5, with D maybe TRBD1 (6 bases). Per germline, CDR1 SNHLY and CDR2 FYNNEI. V was pared by 6 bases and J by 7 bases, with 15 bases between. The CDR3 has 13 residues. CDR3 in DNA: TGTGCCAGCAGGGGGGACATAAGATTGACCCAGTACTTC. It codes for CASRGDIRLTQYF.

V is TRBV6-5 and J is TRBJ2-1, with 9 bases lining up with TRBD2. Germline loops: CDR1 MNHEY, CDR2 SVGAGI. Trimming took 2 bases from V and 2 from J; bases not matched to a gene: 4. The CDR3 runs to 16 residues. The CDR3 is CASSYRAGGPYNEQFF. The CDR3 DNA is TGTGCCAGCAGTTACAGAGCGGGAGGACCCTACAATGAGCAGTTCTTC.

This rearrangement joins TRBV19 to TRBJ2-6; a weak D match, TRBD1 (6 bases). V was cut by 3 bases and J by 0 bases, with 15 bases left in between. CDR3 size: 18 residues. Germline CDR1 LNHDA, CDR2 SQIVND (reference sequence). The CDR3 reads CASSITGFPTSGANVLTF. The CDR3 nucleotides are TGTGCCAGTAGTATCACAGGGTTCCCTACCTCTGGGGCCAACGTCCTGACTTTC.

V and J are TRBV7-9 and TRBJ1-5; D perhaps matches TRBD1 (5 bases). The CDR3 extends over 17 amino acids. The germline V and J ends were trimmed by 2 bases and 5 bases, with 19 bases remaining between them. Germline V lookup: CDR1 SEHNR, CDR2 FQNEAQ (reference sequence). CDR3 nucleotides: TGTGCCAGCAGCTTAAAATGGGGGAGGTCTGGTGATCAGCCCCAGCATTTT. This encodes CASSLKWGRSGDQPQHF.

This clone was recorded a few times. The chain has TRBV2 and TRBJ2-1; 11 nucleotides agree with TRBD2. The length of the CDR3 is 15 residues. Germline V gene sequence: CDR1 SNHLY, CDR2 FYNNEI. Trimming cost V 2 bases and J 8 bases; bases outside gene matches: 5. CDR3 protein: CASSESSGGPDEQFF. The CDR3 DNA reads as TGTGCCAGCAGTGAATCTAGCGGGGGGCCCGATGAGCAGTTCTTC.

The CDR3 DNA sequence: TGTGCCAGCAGCTTAGCGGGCACTGCTTTCTTT. It codes for CASSLAGTAFF. V is TRBV7-2 and J is TRBJ1-1; D is undetermined. V was trimmed by 0 bases and J by 11 bases, leaving 7 bases between them. The CDR3 has 11 residues. CDR1 and CDR2 (germline): SGHTA, FQGNSA.

There are a few counts of this clone. The CDR3 here is CASSSGQGQETQYF. The CDR3, as DNA: TGTGCCAGCAGCTCTGGTCAGGGGCAAGAGACCCAGTACTTC. This chain connects TRBV7-3 to TRBJ2-5; D might be TRBD1 (6 bases). Germline CDR1 SGHTA, CDR2 FQGTGA. The germline V and J ends were trimmed by 4 bases and 2 bases, with 11 bases remaining between them. The CDR3 spans 14 residues.

This clone was observed once. The chain recombines TRBV6-1 with TRBJ2-1; possibly TRBD1 or TRBD2 for D (6 bases each). This CDR3 spans 17 amino acids. V was clipped by 0 bases and J by 8 bases, with 20 bases between them. The germline gives CDR1 MNHNS, CDR2 SASEGT. The CDR3 DNA sequence: TGTGCCAGCAGTGAAGCCTTTCCGGGGGCGCGGTTGGATGAGCAGTTCTTC. Translation gives CASSEAFPGARLDEQFF.

The genes are TRBV29-1 and TRBJ2-7, with 12 nucleotides matching TRBD1. V shed 6 bases and J 9 bases; nucleotides not matched to a gene: 9. Looked up from germline, CDR1 is SQVTM and CDR2 is ANQGSEA. The CDR3 sequence is 13 residues long. The CDR3 loop is CSVTPGQGAGQYF. DNA for the CDR3: TGCAGCGTAACACCGGGACAGGGGGCCGGGCAGTACTTC.

This rearrangement joins TRBV5-4 to TRBJ1-1, with 8 bases fitting TRBD1. With V trimmed by 3 bases and J by 3 bases, 4 bases remained unmatched. Looked up from germline, CDR1 is SGHNT and CDR2 is YYREEE (reference sequence). The CDR3 covers 14 residues. CDR3 residues: CASSSPDRDTEAFF. In DNA form, the CDR3 reads TGTGCCAGCAGCTCACCGGACAGGGACACTGAAGCTTTCTTT.

Points on this clone: The sample contains more than one DNA sequence encoding this CDR3. The chain has TRBV10-2 and TRBJ1-5; D possibly corresponds to TRBD1 (5 bases). Trimming cost V 8 bases and J 0 bases, with 8 bases left between them. Germline lookup yields CDR1 WSHSY and CDR2 SAAADI. The CDR3 contains 13 residues. CDR3 bases: TGCGCCAGCGGGGGACTTAGCAATCAGCCCCAGCATTTT. Amino acids: CASGGLSNQPQHF.

V is TRBV11-2 and J is TRBJ2-5, with 11 bases lining up with TRBD2. Germline-derived CDR1 and CDR2 are SGHAT and FQNNGV. Losses at the gene ends were 5 bases for V and 2 bases for J; bases not matched to a gene: 7. This CDR3 is 16 amino acids long. CDR3 sequence reads: CASSQIAGGQQETQYF. The CDR3 bases are TGTGCCAGCAGCCAAATAGCGGGGGGGCAACAAGAGACCCAGTACTTC.

By share, this clone counts as medium-sized (0.01 to 0.1%). The rearrangement links TRBV29-1 to TRBJ2-7; D is tentatively TRBD1 or TRBD2 (5 bases each). The CDR3 has 14 residues. V lost 0 bases to trimming and J lost 7 bases, with 16 bases between them. Germline loops: CDR1 SQVTM, CDR2 ANQGSEA. CDR3 sequence reads: CSVEEGLGVGEQYF. In DNA, the CDR3 is TGCAGCGTTGAAGAAGGCCTGGGGGTGGGAGAGCAGTACTTC.

This clone showed up just once. This CDR3 is CASSIGQQWSSGTNTGELFF. DNA for the CDR3: TGTGCCAGTAGTATTGGGCAGCAGTGGTCTAGCGGAACGAACACCGGGGAGCTGTTTTTT. The chain joins TRBV19 to TRBJ2-2, with 7 bases matching TRBD2. Looked up from germline, CDR1 is LNHDA and CDR2 is SQIVND (reference sequence). V lost 3 bases, J lost 0 bases, and 16 bases stayed unmatched. This CDR3 comprises 20 residues.

This clone is a singleton in its sample. V and J are TRBV9 and TRBJ2-7, with a tentative D call TRBD1 (6 bases). CDR1 SGDLS and CDR2 YYNGEE come from the germline V gene. The CDR3 is 15 amino acids. Between the trimmed V and J ends, which lost 4 bases and 2 bases, there was a span of 16 bases. CDR3 in amino acids: CASSQQTGGPYEQYF. DNA for the CDR3: TGTGCCAGCAGCCAACAGACAGGTGGGCCCTACGAGCAGTACTTC.